This T cell receptor (beta chain) was obtained from a study of T cell responses to AZD1222 COVID-19 vaccine. Some clones are missing from TCRdb's copy, which holds only in-frame ones; the method was immunoSEQ multiplex PCR. This table has 80,000 to 100,000 clones, 85% to 90% appearing once. CDR1 is SGHVS, CDR2 FQNEAQ, per germline. The CDR3 is made up of 15 amino acids. V lost 3 bases and J 0 bases, leaving 9 bases between the germline ends. The J gene is TRBJ1-5, the V gene TRBV7-8; D is undetermined. This TCR was recovered from an adult who received the AZD1222 COVID-19 vaccine. The sample in question was peripheral blood, obtained 28 days after the second AZD1222 dose. The CDR3 coding sequence is TGTGCCAGCAGCTTGAACGGTAATAGCAATCAGCCCCAGCATTTT. Residues: CASSLNGNSNQPQHF.